Presented here are 5 T cell receptor beta chains from one specimen sequenced in a study of shared clonotypes between healthy human individuals. TCRdb's copy holds only in-frame clones and misses some; the assay was immunoSEQ multiplex PCR. The sample holds some 1.5 million clones; roughly 98% are singletons and the top ten take roughly 0.4%. Material: naive CD4+ T cells sorted from blood. Noted subset: CD45RA+ positively selected. These receptor sequences come from a man aged 25-40 years in good health.

A few counts support this clone. This rearrangement joins TRBV2 to TRBJ2-3; D unresolved. The CDR3 contains 12 residues. The germline gives CDR1 SNHLY, CDR2 FYNNEI. V lost 5 bases and J lost 0, with 3 bases in between. CDR3 amino acids: CASSSSTDTQYF. In DNA form, the CDR3 reads TGTGCCAGCAGTTCTAGCACAGATACGCAGTATTTT.

This chain connects TRBV10-2 to TRBJ1-2; maybe TRBD1 (5 bases). Germline V CDR1 and CDR2: WSHSY, SAAADI. There are 15 residues in the CDR3. Trimming removed 3 bases at V and 5 bases at J, with 16 bases between. CDR3 bases: TGCGCCAGCAGTGATTCCTTTCAGGGCCGGTATGGCTACACCTTC. Encoded protein: CASSDSFQGRYGYTF.

The V call is TRBV4-1, the J call TRBJ1-5; D not resolved. CDR3 size: 14 residues. V lost 1 base and J 4 bases, leaving 8 bases between the germline ends. In germline, CDR1 is MGHRA, CDR2 YSYEKL. CDR3 residues: CASSQVYGNQPQHF. The CDR3 DNA follows: TGCGCCAGCAGCCAAGTTTACGGGAATCAGCCCCAGCATTTT.

This clone was seen a single time. Germline and junction disagree at one end, which may indicate a read error. The DNA of the CDR3 is TGCCTCAGCGGGAGGGCCTACAATGAGCAGTTCTTC. Residues: CLSGRAYNEQFF. This chain connects TRBV6-6 to TRBJ2-1; 10 positions match TRBD2. This CDR3 comprises 12 residues. Germline assignment: CDR1 MNHNY and CDR2 SVGAGI (reference sequence).

The rearrangement links TRBV28 to TRBJ2-7, with TRBD1 identical over 9 bases. Germline V gives CDR1 MDHEN, CDR2 SYDVKM. The CDR3 totals 16 residues. V dropped 6 bases and J dropped 0; count of bases not matched to a gene: 9. The CDR3 is CASRGPGQGPSYEQYF. In nucleotides, the CDR3 is TGTGCCAGCAGGGGGCCGGGACAGGGACCCTCCTACGAGCAGTACTTC.